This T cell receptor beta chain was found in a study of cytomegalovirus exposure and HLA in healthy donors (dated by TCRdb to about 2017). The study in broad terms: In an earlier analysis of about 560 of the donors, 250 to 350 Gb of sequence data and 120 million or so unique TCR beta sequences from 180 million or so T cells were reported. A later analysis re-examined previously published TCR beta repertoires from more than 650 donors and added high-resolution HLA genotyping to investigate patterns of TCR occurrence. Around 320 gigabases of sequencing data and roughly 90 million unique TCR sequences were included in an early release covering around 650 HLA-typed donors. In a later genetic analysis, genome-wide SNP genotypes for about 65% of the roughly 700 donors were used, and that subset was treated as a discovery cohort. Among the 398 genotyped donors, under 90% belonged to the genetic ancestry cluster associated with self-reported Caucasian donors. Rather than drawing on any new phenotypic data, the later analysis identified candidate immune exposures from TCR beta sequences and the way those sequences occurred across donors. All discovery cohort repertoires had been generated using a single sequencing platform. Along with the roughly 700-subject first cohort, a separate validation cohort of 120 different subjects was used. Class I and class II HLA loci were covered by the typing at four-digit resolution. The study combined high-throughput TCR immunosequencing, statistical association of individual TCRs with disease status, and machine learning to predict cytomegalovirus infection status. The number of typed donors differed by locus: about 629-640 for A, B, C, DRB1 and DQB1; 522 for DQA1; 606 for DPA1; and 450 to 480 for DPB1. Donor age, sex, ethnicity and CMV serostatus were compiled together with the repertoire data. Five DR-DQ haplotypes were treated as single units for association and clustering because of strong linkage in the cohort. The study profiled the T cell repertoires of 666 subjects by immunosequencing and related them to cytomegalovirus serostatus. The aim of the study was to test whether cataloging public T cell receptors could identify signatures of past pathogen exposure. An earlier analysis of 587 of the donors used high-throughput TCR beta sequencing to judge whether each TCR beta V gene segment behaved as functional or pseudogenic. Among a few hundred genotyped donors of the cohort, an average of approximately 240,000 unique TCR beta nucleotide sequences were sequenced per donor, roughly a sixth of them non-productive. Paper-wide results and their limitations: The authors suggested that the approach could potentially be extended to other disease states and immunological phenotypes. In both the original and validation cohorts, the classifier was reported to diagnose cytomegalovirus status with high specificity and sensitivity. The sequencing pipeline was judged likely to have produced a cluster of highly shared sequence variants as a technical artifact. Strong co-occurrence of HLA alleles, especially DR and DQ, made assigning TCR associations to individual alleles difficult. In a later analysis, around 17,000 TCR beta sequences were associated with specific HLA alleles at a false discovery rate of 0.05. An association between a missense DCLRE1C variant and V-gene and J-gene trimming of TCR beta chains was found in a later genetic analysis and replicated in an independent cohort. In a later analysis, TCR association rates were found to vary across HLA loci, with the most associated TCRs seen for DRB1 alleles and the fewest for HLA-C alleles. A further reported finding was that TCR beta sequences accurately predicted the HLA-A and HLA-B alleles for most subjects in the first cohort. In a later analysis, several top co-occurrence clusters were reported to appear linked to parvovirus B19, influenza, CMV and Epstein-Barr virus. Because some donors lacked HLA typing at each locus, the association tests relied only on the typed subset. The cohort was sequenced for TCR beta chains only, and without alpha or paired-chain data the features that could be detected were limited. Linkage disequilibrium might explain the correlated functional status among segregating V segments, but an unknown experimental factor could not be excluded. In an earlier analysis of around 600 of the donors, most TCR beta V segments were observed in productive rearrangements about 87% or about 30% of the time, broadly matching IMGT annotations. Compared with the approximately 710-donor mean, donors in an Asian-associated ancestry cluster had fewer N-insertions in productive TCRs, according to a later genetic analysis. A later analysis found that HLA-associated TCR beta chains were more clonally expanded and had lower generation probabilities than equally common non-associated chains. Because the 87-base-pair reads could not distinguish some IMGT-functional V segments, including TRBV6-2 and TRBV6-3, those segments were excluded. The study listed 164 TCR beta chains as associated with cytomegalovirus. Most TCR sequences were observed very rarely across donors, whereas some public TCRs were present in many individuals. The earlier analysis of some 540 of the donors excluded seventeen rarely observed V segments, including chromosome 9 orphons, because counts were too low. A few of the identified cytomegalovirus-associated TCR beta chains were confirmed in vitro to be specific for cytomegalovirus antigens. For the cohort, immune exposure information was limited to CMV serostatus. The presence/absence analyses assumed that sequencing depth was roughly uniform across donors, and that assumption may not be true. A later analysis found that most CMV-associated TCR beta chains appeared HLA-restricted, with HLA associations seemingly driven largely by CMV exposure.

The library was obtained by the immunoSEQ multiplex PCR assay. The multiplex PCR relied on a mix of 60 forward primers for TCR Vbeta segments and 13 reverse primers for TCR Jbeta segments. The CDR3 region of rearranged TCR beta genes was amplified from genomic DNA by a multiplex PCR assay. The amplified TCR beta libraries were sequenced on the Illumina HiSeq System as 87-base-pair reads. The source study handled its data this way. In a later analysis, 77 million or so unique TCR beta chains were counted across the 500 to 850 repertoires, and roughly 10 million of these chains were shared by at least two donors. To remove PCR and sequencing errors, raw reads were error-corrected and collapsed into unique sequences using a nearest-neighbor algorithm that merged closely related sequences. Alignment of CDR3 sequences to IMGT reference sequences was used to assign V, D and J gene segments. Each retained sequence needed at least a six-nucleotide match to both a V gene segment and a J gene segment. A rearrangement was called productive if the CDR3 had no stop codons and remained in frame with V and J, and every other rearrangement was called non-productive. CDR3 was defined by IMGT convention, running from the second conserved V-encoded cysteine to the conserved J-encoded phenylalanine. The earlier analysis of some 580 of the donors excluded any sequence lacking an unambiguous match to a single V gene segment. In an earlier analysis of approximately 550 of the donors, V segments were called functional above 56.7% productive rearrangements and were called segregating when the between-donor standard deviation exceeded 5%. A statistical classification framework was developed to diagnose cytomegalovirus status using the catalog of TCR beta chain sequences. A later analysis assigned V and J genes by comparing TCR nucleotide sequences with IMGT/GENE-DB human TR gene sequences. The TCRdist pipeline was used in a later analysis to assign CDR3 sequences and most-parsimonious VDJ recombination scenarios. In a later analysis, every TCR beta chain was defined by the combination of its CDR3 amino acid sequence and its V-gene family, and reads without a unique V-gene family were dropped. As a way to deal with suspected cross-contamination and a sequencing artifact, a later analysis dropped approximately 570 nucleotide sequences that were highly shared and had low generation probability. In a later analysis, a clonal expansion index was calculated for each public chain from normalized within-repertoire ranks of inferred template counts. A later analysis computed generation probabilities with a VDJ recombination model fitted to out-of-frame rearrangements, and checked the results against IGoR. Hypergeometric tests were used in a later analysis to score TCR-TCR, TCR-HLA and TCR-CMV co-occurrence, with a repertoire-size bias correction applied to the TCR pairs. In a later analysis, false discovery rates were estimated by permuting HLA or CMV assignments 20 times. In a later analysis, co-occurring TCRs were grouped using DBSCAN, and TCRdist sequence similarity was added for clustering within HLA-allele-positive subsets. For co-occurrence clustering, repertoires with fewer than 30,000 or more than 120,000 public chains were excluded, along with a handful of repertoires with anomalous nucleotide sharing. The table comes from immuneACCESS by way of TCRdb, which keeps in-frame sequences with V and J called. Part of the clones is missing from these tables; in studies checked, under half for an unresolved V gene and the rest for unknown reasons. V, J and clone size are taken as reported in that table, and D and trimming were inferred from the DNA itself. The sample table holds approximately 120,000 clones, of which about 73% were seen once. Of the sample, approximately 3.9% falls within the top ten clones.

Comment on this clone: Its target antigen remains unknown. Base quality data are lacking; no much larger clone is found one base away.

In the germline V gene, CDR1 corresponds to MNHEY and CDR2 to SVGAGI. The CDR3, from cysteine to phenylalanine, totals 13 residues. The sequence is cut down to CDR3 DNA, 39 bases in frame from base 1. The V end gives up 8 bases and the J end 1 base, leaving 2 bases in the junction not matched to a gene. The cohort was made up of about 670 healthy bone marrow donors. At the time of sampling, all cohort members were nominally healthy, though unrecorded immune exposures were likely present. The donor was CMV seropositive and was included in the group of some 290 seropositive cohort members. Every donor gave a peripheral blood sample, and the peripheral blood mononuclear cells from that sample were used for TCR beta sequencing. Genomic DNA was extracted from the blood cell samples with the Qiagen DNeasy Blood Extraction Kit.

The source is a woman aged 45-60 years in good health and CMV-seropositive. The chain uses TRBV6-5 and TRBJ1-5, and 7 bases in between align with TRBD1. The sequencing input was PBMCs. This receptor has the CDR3 CASSGQSNQPQHF. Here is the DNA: TGTGCCAGCTCGGGACAGAGCAATCAGCCCCAGCATTTT.